Following are 24 T cell receptor beta chains from one sample sequenced in a study of CD8 T cells in ankylosing spondylitis. Study-wide results and caveats: The study identified a TCR beta motif of several highly homologous variants that appeared characteristic of ankylosing spondylitis blood.

No antigens are known for them. TCRdb independently ran MiXCR on the 5' RACE reads; one entry per CDR3 protein. The profile shows 390,000 or so distinct CDR3 sequences, approximately 20% of them singletons. Sequencing input: blood, either unsorted or a sorted T cell fraction (not recorded which). The receptors here all came from a male donor with ankylosing spondylitis.

The chain uses TRBV20-1 and TRBJ2-1; D remains unclear. V was clipped by 5 bases and J by 6 bases, with 20 bases between them. This CDR3 spans 15 amino acids. CDR1 and CDR2 from the germline V gene are DFQATT and SNEGSKA (reference sequence). CDR3 sequence reads: CSAYQPSDNGNEQFF. The CDR3 DNA sequence: TGCAGTGCTTACCAGCCTTCGGATAATGGCAATGAGCAGTTCTTC.

The chain couples TRBV5-5 to TRBJ1-1; D ambiguous. V lost 1 base to trimming and J lost 5 bases, with 9 bases between them. The germline V gene has CDR1 SGHKS and CDR2 YYEKEE (reference sequence). The CDR3 runs 13 residues. CDR3 nucleotide sequence: TGTGCCAGCAGCTTGTCCACGCGGACTGAAGCTTTCTTT. Translating it yields CASSLSTRTEAFF.

A few counts support this clonotype. The chain recombines TRBV5-1 with TRBJ2-7; TRBD2 aligns across 7 bases. V was pared by 3 bases and J by 2 bases, with 8 bases of the junction left unmatched. Germline CDR1 is SGHRS and CDR2 is YFSETQ. The CDR3 consists of 15 residues. As DNA, the CDR3 is TGCGCCAGCAGCTCTACGGGAGGTGCTCCCTACGAGCAGTACTTC. It is translated as CASSSTGGAPYEQYF.

The chain joins TRBV7-6 to TRBJ2-2, with a weak D call TRBD2 (5 bases). This CDR3 contains 15 residues. Germline CDR1 SGHVS, CDR2 FNYEAQ. V lost 0 bases, J lost 4 bases, and 9 bases lay in between. For the CDR3, the DNA is TGTGCCAGCAGCTTAGCTGCCGGGGTCACCGGGGAGCTGTTTTTT. Translating gives CASSLAAGVTGELFF.

The chain recombines TRBV5-1 with TRBJ2-5, with 7 nucleotides matching TRBD1. With V trimmed by 4 bases and J by 4 bases, 7 bases remained unmatched. The CDR3 sequence is 14 residues long. The germline V gene has CDR1 SGHRS and CDR2 YFSETQ. The CDR3, as DNA: TGCGCCAGCAGCACAAGACAGGGAATAGAGACCCAGTACTTC. Its protein is CASSTRQGIETQYF.

This clonotype was seen many times. The V call is TRBV12-3 or TRBV12-4, the J call TRBJ2-2; TRBD2 matches 10 bases. CDR3 length: 14 amino acids. V lost 5 bases, J lost 7 bases, and 4 bases stayed unmatched. This CDR3 reads CASSLGLANGELFF. CDR3 DNA sequence: TGTGCCAGCAGTCTGGGACTAGCGAACGGGGAGCTGTTTTTT.

The chain has TRBV7-8 and TRBJ2-1; the match to TRBD2 covers 9 bases. With 1 base clipped from V and 2 bases from J, the junction kept 12 bases outside the gene matches. Germline CDR1 is SGHVS and CDR2 is FQNEAQ. The CDR3 is 19 residues long. In nucleotides, the CDR3 is TGTGCCAGCAGCTTAGTGGGTAGCGGGGGACTCCTCCCCTACAATGAGCAGTTCTTC. The encoded protein is CASSLVGSGGLLPYNEQFF.

This clonotype appeared a few times. Written as DNA, the CDR3 is TGTGCCAGCAGCCAGGGACGGGACACTGAAGCTTTCTTT. Its protein is CASSQGRDTEAFF. The rearrangement joins TRBV3-1 to TRBJ1-1, with D possibly matching TRBD1 (5 bases). V lost 3 bases to trimming and J lost 3 bases, with 8 bases between them. The CDR3 consists of 13 residues. From germline, CDR1 is LGHDT and CDR2 YNNKEL (reference sequence).

V and J are TRBV7-9 and TRBJ2-1, with a tentative D call TRBD1 (6 bases). The ends were cut back, 4 bases at V and 4 bases at J, with 14 bases in the middle. The CDR3 is 15 residues long. Germline CDR1 is SEHNR and CDR2 is FQNEAQ (reference sequence). CDR3 nucleotides: TGTGCCAGCAGCTCGGACAGCGTCTTTTACAATGAGCAGTTCTTC. Amino acids: CASSSDSVFYNEQFF.

This clonotype was seen more than once but under ten times. V is TRBV20-1 and J is TRBJ2-1, with D possibly matching TRBD2 (6 bases). Trimming left V 3 bases short and J 0 bases short, with 21 bases between. The length of the CDR3 is 18 residues. CDR1 DFQATT and CDR2 SNEGSKA come from the germline V gene (reference sequence). DNA for the CDR3: TGCAGTGCTAGCACCGTAGGAGGGCCGGTTGGCTCCTACAATGAGCAGTTCTTC. The encoded protein is CSASTVGGPVGSYNEQFF.

This clonotype was detected a few times. The rearrangement links TRBV4-1 to TRBJ2-1; 8 bases agree with TRBD2. V was clipped by 3 bases and J by 7 bases; unmatched bases: 11. This CDR3 is built from 16 residues. Germline lookup yields CDR1 MGHRA and CDR2 YSYEKL. As DNA, the CDR3 is TGCGCCAGCAGCCACCAACTAGCGGTCCGGACTAATGAGCAGTTCTTC. Translated, it gives CASSHQLAVRTNEQFF.

V gene TRBV20-1 combines with J gene TRBJ2-7; D is possibly TRBD2 (12 bases). Between the trimmed V and J ends, which lost 6 bases and 2 bases, there was a span of 32 bases. Germline V gene lookup returns CDR1 DFQATT and CDR2 SNEGSKA (reference sequence). The CDR3 has 19 amino acids. For the CDR3, the DNA is TGCAGTGCCAGGACAGGGGGCTGGGATCCTAGCGGGAGGGCCTACGAGCAGTACTTC. This codes for CSARTGGWDPSGRAYEQYF.

This clonotype has a handful of counts. The chain uses TRBV5-1 and TRBJ1-1, with D unresolved. CDR3 size: 14 residues. Trimming stripped 0 bases from V and 3 bases from J, with 9 bases between. CDR1 SGHRS and CDR2 YFSETQ come from the germline V gene. The CDR3 coding sequence is TGCGCCAGCAGCTTGGCCTCGGGTGACACTGAAGCTTTCTTT. This encodes CASSLASGDTEAFF.

This clonotype was recorded many times. The chain uses TRBV9 and TRBJ2-2, with D unresolved. V lost 4 bases and J 4 bases, leaving 8 bases between the germline ends. The CDR3 sequence is 13 residues long. Germline lookup yields CDR1 SGDLS and CDR2 YYNGEE. CDR3 protein: CASSPRSTGELFF. The DNA of the CDR3 is TGTGCCAGCAGCCCCCGAAGCACCGGGGAGCTGTTTTTT.

This clonotype was detected ten times or more. The chain carries TRBV12-3 or TRBV12-4 and TRBJ1-5, with a possible D match to TRBD1 (5 bases). Trimming stripped 3 bases from V and 0 bases from J, with 9 bases between. This CDR3 contains 15 residues. CDR3 bases: TGTGCCAGCAGTTTTGGGGGGGATAGCAATCAGCCCCAGCATTTT. Amino acids: CASSFGGDSNQPQHF.

In this sample, this clonotype turned up a few times. The chain links TRBV11-2 to TRBJ1-3, with no clear D. The CDR3 has 15 amino acids. Germline lookup yields CDR1 SGHAT and CDR2 FQNNGV. V lost 5 bases, J lost 0 bases, and 11 bases lay in between. DNA of the CDR3: TGTGCCAGCAGCGCGGACGGAATCTCTGGAAACACCATATATTTT. It is translated as CASSADGISGNTIYF.

The chain recombines TRBV4-2 with TRBJ2-7; D gene ambiguous. CDR3 length equals 13 residues. Trimming removed 2 bases at V and 7 bases at J, with 12 bases between. Looked up from germline, CDR1 is LGHNA and CDR2 is YNFKEQ. The CDR3 DNA sequence: TGTGCCAGCAGCCAAATTTGGGGTTCGGAGCAGTACTTC. Its protein is CASSQIWGSEQYF.

The chain employs TRBV7-2 and TRBJ1-2; D remains unclear. The CDR3 is made up of 13 amino acids. The V and J ends lost 2 bases and 7 bases respectively, with 11 bases between them. Germline values: CDR1 SGHTA, CDR2 FQGNSA. The CDR3 loop reads CASSLFMFSGYTF. The CDR3 nucleotides are TGTGCCAGCAGCTTATTTATGTTCTCTGGCTACACCTTC.

The chain is built from TRBV19 and TRBJ1-5; 7 bases align to TRBD1. V was clipped by 5 bases and J by 7 bases; unmatched bases: 8. Germline CDR1 reads LNHDA; CDR2 reads SQIVND (reference sequence). CDR3 size: 14 residues. CDR3 nucleotide sequence: TGTGCCAGTAGTTCCACAGGGGACCTCCAGCCCCAGCATTTT. Encoded protein: CASSSTGDLQPQHF.

The gene calls are TRBV27 and TRBJ2-2; D not certain. The V gene lost 6 bases and the J gene lost 5 bases, with 13 bases spanning the gap. The CDR3 has 14 amino acids. CDR1 MNHEY and CDR2 SMNVEV come from the germline V gene (reference sequence). DNA of the CDR3: TGTGCCAGCAGACCTTTTTTGCGGACCGGGGAGCTGTTTTTT. This translates into CASRPFLRTGELFF.

The chain uses TRBV7-2 and TRBJ2-4; D perhaps matches TRBD2 (7 bases). This CDR3 has 18 residues. V was trimmed by 2 bases and J by 1 base, leaving 18 bases between them. The germline V gene has CDR1 SGHTA and CDR2 FQGNSA. The CDR3 region has the DNA TGTGCCAGCAGCTTAAGCGGCGGGGGCCTTGTGGCCAAAAACATTCAGTACTTC. Amino acids: CASSLSGGGLVAKNIQYF.

The CDR3 here is CASSWGLAGDEQFF. The CDR3, as DNA: TGTGCCAGCAGCTGGGGACTAGCGGGAGATGAGCAGTTCTTC. The V and J genes are TRBV6-1 and TRBJ2-1; TRBD2 matches at 14 bases. Germline assignment: CDR1 MNHNS and CDR2 SASEGT. The CDR3 contains 14 residues. The junction had 3 bases not matched to a gene; V was cut back by 6 bases and J by 8 bases.

The chain employs TRBV5-1 and TRBJ1-4, with a possible D match to TRBD1 (5 bases). Germline lookup yields CDR1 SGHRS and CDR2 YFSETQ. CDR3 length equals 15 residues. V lost 0 bases and J lost 7, with 13 bases in between. In DNA form, the CDR3 reads TGCGCCAGCAGCTTGGGCCCAGGGTTCGCTGAAAAACTGTTTTTT. Amino acids: CASSLGPGFAEKLFF.

The rearrangement uses TRBV5-1 and TRBJ2-4; no reliable D call. V gave up 4 bases and J gave up 1 base, with 12 bases separating them. This CDR3 has 15 amino acids. Per the germline V gene, CDR1 is SGHRS and CDR2 is YFSETQ. Here the CDR3 reads CASSAQSSAKNIQYF. The CDR3 DNA sequence: TGCGCCAGCAGCGCGCAGAGCTCGGCCAAAAACATTCAGTACTTC.